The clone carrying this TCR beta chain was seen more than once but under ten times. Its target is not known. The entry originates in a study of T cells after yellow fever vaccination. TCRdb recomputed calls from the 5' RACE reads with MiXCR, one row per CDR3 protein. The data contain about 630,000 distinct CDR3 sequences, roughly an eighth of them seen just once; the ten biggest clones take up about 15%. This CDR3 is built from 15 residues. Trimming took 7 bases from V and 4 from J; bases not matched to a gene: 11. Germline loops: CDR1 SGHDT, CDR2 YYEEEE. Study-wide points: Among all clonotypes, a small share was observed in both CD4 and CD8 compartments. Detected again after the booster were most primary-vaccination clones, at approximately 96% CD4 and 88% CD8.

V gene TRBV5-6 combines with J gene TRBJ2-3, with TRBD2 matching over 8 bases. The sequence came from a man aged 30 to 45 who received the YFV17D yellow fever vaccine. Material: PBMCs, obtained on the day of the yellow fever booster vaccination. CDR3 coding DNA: TGTGCCAGCGGGCTGGTGTCGGGAGGGCCAGATACGCAGTATTTT. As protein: CASGLVSGGPDTQYF.